Below, 9 T cell receptor beta chains from the same sample are listed, as sequenced in a study of blood T cells in healthy people across ages. It was with a sample-barcoded 5' primer and a J-beta primer mix that a second PCR of roughly 7 to 12 cycles was run. TCRdb reprocessed the 5' RACE reads with MiXCR, giving one entry per CDR3 protein. The data hold 890,000 or so distinct CDR3 sequences, with 55% to 65% observed a single time. The specimen sequenced was blood. The origin of the receptors is a man aged 25-45 years in good health.

This clonotype occurred a few times. The chain joins TRBV20-1 to TRBJ1-1; possibly TRBD1 for D (5 bases). This CDR3 region has 12 residues. CDR1 is DFQATT, CDR2 SNEGSKA, per germline (reference sequence). Deletions cut 5 bases from V and 1 base from J, with 8 bases between. The CDR3 is CSAARGNTEAFF. The DNA of the CDR3 is TGCAGTGCTGCGAGGGGGAACACTGAAGCTTTCTTT.

This clonotype was counted once. The chain links TRBV12-3 or TRBV12-4 to TRBJ1-5, with 9 bases fitting TRBD1. There are 15 residues in the CDR3. Losses at the gene ends were 4 bases for V and 3 bases for J; bases not matched to a gene: 4. CDR3 coding DNA: TGTGCCAGCAGTTCCGGACAGGGGTTCAATCAGCCCCAGCATTTT. Translating it yields CASSSGQGFNQPQHF.

The chain uses TRBV20-1 and TRBJ1-4; the match to TRBD1 covers 7 bases. The CDR3 length is 12 residues. Trimming cost V 8 bases and J 8 bases; bases outside gene matches: 8. Per the germline V gene, CDR1 is DFQATT and CDR2 is SNEGSKA (reference sequence). CDR3 coding DNA: TGCAGTCAGAGGGGGCCCAGGGAAAAACTGTTTTTT. This encodes CSQRGPREKLFF.

J is TRBJ1-2 and V is TRBV18; D is undetermined. The CDR3 totals 15 residues. Trimming removed 3 bases from V and 2 bases from J, with 13 bases in between. Germline CDR1 KGHSH, CDR2 LQKENI. The CDR3 DNA follows: TGTGCCAGCTCACCGGATTTTTTGGCAAACTATGGCTACACCTTC. This encodes CASSPDFLANYGYTF.

This chain joins TRBV29-1 and TRBJ1-1; D is uncertain. Germline CDR1 SQVTM, CDR2 ANQGSEA. The CDR3 is made up of 11 amino acids. The CDR3 loop reads CAGGPDTEAFF. CDR3 in DNA: TGCGCCGGCGGGCCCGACACTGAAGCTTTCTTT.

The chain combines TRBV20-1 with TRBJ1-5; 8 bases are shared with TRBD1. The germline V gene encodes CDR1 DFQATT and CDR2 SNEGSKA (reference sequence). The CDR3 totals 17 residues. Trimming cost V 0 bases and J 3 bases; bases outside gene matches: 10. The CDR3 reads CSARDPRNRGINQPQHF. The CDR3 bases are TGCAGTGCTAGAGACCCCCGGAACAGGGGGATCAATCAGCCCCAGCATTTT.

The J gene is TRBJ2-7, the V gene TRBV5-1; 10 bases fit TRBD2. Per the germline V gene, CDR1 is SGHRS and CDR2 is YFSETQ. V was pared by 4 bases and J by 0 bases, with 4 bases of the junction left unmatched. The length of the CDR3 is 15 residues. The CDR3 loop reads CASSGSGGPSYEQYF. CDR3 sequence (DNA): TGCGCCAGCAGCGGTAGCGGGGGGCCCTCCTACGAGCAGTACTTC. The variable domain in full, completed from reference TRBV5-1 and TRBJ2-7, reads KAGVTQTPRYLIKTRGQQVTLSCSPISGHRSVSWYQQTPGQGLQFLFEYFSETQRNKGNFPGRFSGRQFSNSRSEMNVSTLELGDSALYLCASSGSGGPSYEQYFGPGTRLTVT.

The chain uses TRBV7-9 and TRBJ1-2; 9 bases map to TRBD1. This CDR3 has 15 amino acids. CDR1 SEHNR and CDR2 FQNEAQ come from the germline V gene (reference sequence). The V and J ends lost 5 bases and 5 bases, in that order; junction bases with no gene match: 9. Written as DNA, the CDR3 is TGTGCCAGCAGCCCCCGCCGGACAGGGGAGTATGGCTACACCTTC. Protein product: CASSPRRTGEYGYTF.

The chain is built from TRBV9 and TRBJ2-1; no reliable D call. Germline V gene sequence: CDR1 SGDLS, CDR2 YYNGEE. The CDR3 runs 13 residues. Trimming took 0 bases from V and 5 from J, leaving 6 bases between them. The CDR3 DNA reads TGTGCCAGCAGCGTAGAGACCAACAATGAGCAGTTCTTC. Amino acid sequence: CASSVETNNEQFF.